The rows below give T cell receptor beta chains drawn from one sample of a study of cytomegalovirus exposure and HLA in healthy donors. Repertoires were generated with immunoSEQ multiplex PCR, while TCRdb's copy carries only in-frame clones and drops some. The repertoire consists of 210,000 or so clones, with 70% to 85% occurring once and the leading ten covering about 2.5%. Sequencing input: PBMCs. These receptors were collected from a woman in her fifties or sixties in good health and CMV-seropositive. CDR3s include the opening cysteine and the closing phenylalanine or tryptophan. A D gene is named only where the DNA matches it firmly. The listing skips clone size in some rows; elsewhere it reads once, few, many or a size class.

abundance	j_gene	v_gene	d_gene	CDR3nt	CDR3aa
NA	TRBJ2-5	TRBV18	NA	TGTGCCAGCTCACCACGAGGATTCTACCAAGAGACCCAGTACTTC	CASSPRGFYQETQYF
NA	TRBJ2-5	TRBV5-4	TRBD2	TGTGCCAGCAGCTCTCCGGGACTAGCGGGAGTAGTAGAGACCCAGTACTTC	CASSSPGLAGVVETQYF
NA	TRBJ2-5	TRBV5-1	NA	TGCGCCAGCAGCTTGGCGGAGACCCAGTACTTC	CASSLAETQYF
NA	TRBJ1-2	TRBV7-2	NA	TGTGCCAGCAGCTTAGACAGGTCCTATGGCTACACCTTC	CASSLDRSYGYTF
NA	TRBJ1-2	TRBV6-1	NA	TGTGCCAGCAGTGAATTCCGGGTTGGGGGCTACACCTTC	CASSEFRVGGYTF
NA	TRBJ1-1	TRBV2	NA	TGTGCCAGCAGTGAAGGCGGGAACACTGAAGCTTTCTTT	CASSEGGNTEAFF
NA	TRBJ2-1	TRBV6-5	TRBD2	TGTGCCAGCAGTCGACTAGCGGGGGGATTTGAGCAGTTCTTC	CASSRLAGGFEQFF
NA	TRBJ1-1	TRBV6-1	TRBD1	TGTGCCAGCAGTTGGACAGGGCGGAACACTGAAGCTTTCTTT	CASSWTGRNTEAFF
once	TRBJ2-5	TRBV4-1	TRBD1	TGCGCCAGCAGCCATAGGGACAGGGGCCAAGAGACCCAGTACTTC	CASSHRDRGQETQYF
NA	TRBJ2-7	TRBV6-1	TRBD1	TGTGCCAGCAGTGAAACCGGGACAGGAGGTGACGAGCAGTACTTC	CASSETGTGGDEQYF
NA	TRBJ1-5	TRBV28	TRBD1	TGTGCCAGCAGTTTCGTTTGGGGACAGGGTCCCAATCAGCCCCAGCATTTT	CASSFVWGQGPNQPQHF
NA	TRBJ1-2	TRBV2	NA	TGTGCCAGCAGTGACAGGCGTTCCTATGGCTACACCTTC	CASSDRRSYGYTF
NA	TRBJ1-6	TRBV5-1	NA	TGCGCCAGCAGCTTACGACAAGACAATTCACCCCTCCACTTT	CASSLRQDNSPLHF
once	TRBJ1-2	TRBV6-1	NA	TGTGCCAGCAGTGAAACTCCTCTCTCCGGGACATTCGGCTACACCTTC	CASSETPLSGTFGYTF
NA	TRBJ1-1	TRBV5-4	TRBD1	TGTGCCAGCAGCACTGGACAGGGGGCAAGAACTGAAGCTTTCTTT	CASSTGQGARTEAFF
NA	TRBJ1-4	TRBV5-1	NA	TGCGCCAGCAGCTCGCGGGACCTTAATGAAAAACTGTTTTTT	CASSSRDLNEKLFF
NA	TRBJ2-2	TRBV7-3	TRBD2	TGTGCCAGCAGCCCGCCGGGACTAGCGGCCGGGGAGCTGTTTTTT	CASSPPGLAAGELFF
NA	TRBJ2-3	TRBV4-1	TRBD2	TGCGCCAGCAGCCAAGGGCTAGCGGGGAGTGTAGATACGCAGTATTTT	CASSQGLAGSVDTQYF
NA	TRBJ1-5	TRBV5-4	NA	TGTGCCAGCAGCTTAGCAGGGGGCAATCAGCCCCAGCATTTT	CASSLAGGNQPQHF
few	TRBJ2-1	TRBV6-5	NA	TGTGCCAGCACCTCGACTAGTTACAATGAGCAGTTCTTC	CASTSTSYNEQFF
NA	TRBJ2-1	TRBV7-2	TRBD2	TGTGCCAGCAGCGTCGTCGGACTAGCGGGGGGGCCCAATGAGCAGTTCTTC	CASSVVGLAGGPNEQFF
NA	TRBJ1-5	TRBV19	NA	TGTGCCAGTAGTATGGCTGGGCCCCAGCATTTT	CASSMAGPQHF
NA	TRBJ1-2	TRBV28	NA	TGTGCCAGCAGAACGGGGGGGCAGGGTGAGACCTTC	CASRTGGQGETF
NA	TRBJ2-7	TRBV2	TRBD2	TGTGCCAGCAGTGAAGTAGTTGCGGGAGTCGCCGAGCAGTACTTC	CASSEVVAGVAEQYF
once	TRBJ2-3	TRBV2	TRBD1	TGTGCCAGCAGTGAACAGGGGGCCACCCCCACAGATACGCAGTATTTT	CASSEQGATPTDTQYF
few	TRBJ2-5	TRBV7-9	NA	TGTGCCAGCACCCCCCGGGGGTCCCAAGAGACCCAGTACTTC	CASTPRGSQETQYF
NA	TRBJ2-5	TRBV5-1	NA	TGCGCCAGCAGCTTGGTGGTCGGAGCCCCAGAGTACTTC	CASSLVVGAPEYF
NA	TRBJ1-5	TRBV28	NA	TGTGCCAGCAGTACACTCCCGGACCCTCTCGAGGGACAGCCCCAGCATTTT	CASSTLPDPLEGQPQHF
NA	TRBJ2-7	TRBV28	TRBD1	TGTGCCAGCAGTACCCCGGGACAGGCCTACGAGCAGTACTTC	CASSTPGQAYEQYF
NA	TRBJ2-2	TRBV7-2	TRBD2	TGTGCCAGCAGCTCCTCTAGCGGGGGGACCGGGGAGCTGTTTTTT	CASSSSSGGTGELFF
NA	TRBJ2-2	TRBV7-6	TRBD1	TGTGCCAGCAGCTCACCACAGGGGATCCCCGGGGAGCTGTTTTTT	CASSSPQGIPGELFF
NA	TRBJ1-1	TRBV7-8	NA	TGTGCCAGCAATCCGGGGTCGACCACTGAAGCTTTCTTT	CASNPGSTTEAFF
few	TRBJ1-6	TRBV5-1	TRBD1	TGCGCCAGCAGCTCCTCCGGGACAGGGGGCTATTCACCCCTCCACTTT	CASSSSGTGGYSPLHF
NA	TRBJ2-1	TRBV6-5	TRBD2	TGTGCCAGCAGTTACTCACCTAGCGGGAGGACGAATGAGCAGTTCTTC	CASSYSPSGRTNEQFF
NA	TRBJ2-3	TRBV11-2	TRBD2	TGTGCCAGCAGCTTAGGAACGGGGGGGAGCACAGATACGCAGTATTTT	CASSLGTGGSTDTQYF
NA	TRBJ2-5	TRBV19	NA	TGTGCCACCACCACAGGGAAAGAGACCCAGTACTTC	CATTTGKETQYF
NA	TRBJ1-4	TRBV19	TRBD1	TGTGCCAGTAGTTTCCCGGGACAGGGAGCTAATGAAAAACTGTTTTTT	CASSFPGQGANEKLFF
NA	TRBJ2-7	TRBV19	NA	TGTGCCAGTAGTTCAGGGTTTTCCTACGAGCAGTACTTC	CASSSGFSYEQYF
NA	TRBJ2-7	TRBV5-1	NA	TGCGCCAGCAGCTTGGCCACAGGGCCCTACGAGCAGTACTTC	CASSLATGPYEQYF